This T cell receptor (beta chain) was retrieved from a study of blood T cell repertoires in COVID-19. Turning to the study itself: Sites across the United States, Italy and Spain contributed samples from acute and convalescent COVID-19. T cells, B-cell-depleted T cells, or PBMCs provided the cDNA or gDNA that served as material.

In the original workflow: Nucleated cell number was recorded as an estimate derived from reference gene primer amplification. Clones were sequenced by immunoSEQ multiplex PCR, and TCRdb holds only the in-frame ones, with some missing. That table furnishes V, J and clone size, whereas the DNA furnished D and trimming. The sample contains over 65,000 clones, roughly 85% of which appear only once. J lost 2 bases, V lost 7 bases, and 4 bases had no gene match. CDR3 length: 12 residues. Germline V lookup: CDR1 SQVTM, CDR2 ANQGSEA. This sequence originates from a man aged 25-45 years with acute or convalescent COVID-19. The chain employs TRBV29-1 and TRBJ1-1; 7 bases align to TRBD1. Specimen: peripheral blood. The CDR3 DNA is TGCAGCGCCCGACAGGGTAACACTGAAGCTTTCTTT. It translates to CSARQGNTEAFF.